This passage covers 18 T cell receptor beta chains from one sample sequenced in a study of T cell clusters in autoimmune cytopenias. Multiplex touch-down PCR amplified TRB using TRB-A and TRB-B pools in one tube. TCRdb re-called the multiplex PCR reads, yielding one record per CDR3 amino acid sequence without DNA. This listing includes about 6,100 distinct CDR3 sequences. TRB was amplified from about 260 ng of peripheral blood genomic DNA per sample. The same specimen was also included in a second study, on T cell repertoires in aging, cancer and after chemotherapy.

The sequenced material came from peripheral blood. The source is a human donor in good health.

The chain has TRBV7-3 and TRBJ2-3; TCRdb lists TRBD1, though no DNA is available to test this call. This CDR3 comprises 15 residues. Germline V gives CDR1 SGHTA, CDR2 FQGTGA. The CDR3 spells CASSPRDRERDTQYF.

This sequence joins TRBV18 and TRBJ2-1. The CDR3 totals 13 residues. CDR1 is KGHSH and CDR2 is LQKENI in the germline V gene. CDR3 residues: CASSPQSYNEQFF.

This clonotype shows up as medium-sized by frequency. V is TRBV6-5 and J is TRBJ1-2. The CDR3 is 14 residues long. Germline V gene data show CDR1 as MNHEY and CDR2 as SVGAGI. The CDR3 protein is CASSYRRVNYGYTF.

This clonotype is called medium-sized based on its frequency. The chain combines TRBV6-5 with TRBJ1-2. This CDR3 has 17 residues. Per the germline V gene, CDR1 is MNHEY and CDR2 is SVGAGI. CDR3 loop: CASSYAQPDEANYGYTF.

This chain links TRBV6-6 with TRBJ2-5. CDR3 size: 14 residues. Germline-derived CDR1 and CDR2 are MNHNY and SVGAGI (reference sequence). The CDR3 here is CASVLDGSQETQYF.

The chain is built from TRBV6-4 and TRBJ1-2; TCRdb names TRBD1, which stays unverified in the absence of DNA. Germline CDR1 MRHNA, CDR2 SNTAGT. The CDR3 is made up of 15 amino acids. This chain's CDR3 is CASSDSDRTPGSYTF.

The chain has TRBV6-1 and TRBJ2-1; TCRdb designates TRBD2, a call that cannot be tested without DNA. Germline-derived CDR1 and CDR2 are MNHNS and SASEGT. The CDR3 length is 15 residues. Here the CDR3 reads CASSEASGVKNEQFF.

The genes are TRBV2 and TRBJ1-5; TCRdb's D gene call, TRBD1, goes unchecked for lack of DNA. CDR1 and CDR2 from the germline V gene are SNHLY and FYNNEI. The CDR3 contains 18 residues. CDR3 sequence reads: CASRDGGLAFSSNQPQHF. Together with reference TRBV2 and TRBJ1-5, the CDR3 gives the full variable domain: EPEVTQTPSHQVTQMGQEVILRCVPISNHLYFYWYRQILGQKVEFLVSFYNNEISEKSEIFDDQFSVERPDGSNFTLKIRSTKLEDSAMYFCASRDGGLAFSSNQPQHFGDGTRLSIL.

This clonotype counts as medium-sized by frequency. The J gene is TRBJ2-1, the V gene TRBV29-1; the D call of TRBD2 rests on TCRdb alone, since no DNA is present to check it. The CDR3 is 16 residues long. Germline CDR1 is SQVTM and CDR2 is ANQGSEA. CDR3 sequence: CSVESPDRSSYNEQFF.

The chain joins TRBV6-2 or TRBV6-3 to TRBJ2-1; TCRdb selects TRBD1, and the lack of DNA leaves this call unchecked. The CDR3 has 15 residues. Looked up from germline, CDR1 is MNHEY and CDR2 is SVGEGT. The CDR3 reads CASSYTGGPYNEQFF.

The CDR3 reads CAIQLRRADTQYF. The rearrangement links TRBV5-4 to TRBJ2-3. The CDR3 totals 13 residues. Per germline, CDR1 SGHNT and CDR2 YYREEE (reference sequence).

The chain recombines TRBV19 with TRBJ1-2; TCRdb names TRBD1, which stays unverified in the absence of DNA. Germline lookup yields CDR1 LNHDA and CDR2 SQIVND (reference sequence). The CDR3 contains 16 residues. This CDR3 reads CASSSSGTGSDYGYTF.

The J gene is TRBJ2-2, the V gene TRBV5-1; TCRdb's D gene call, TRBD1, goes unchecked for lack of DNA. Germline V CDR1 and CDR2: SGHRS, YFSETQ. This CDR3 is built from 17 residues. CDR3 amino acids: CASSLAFRTGGRGELFF.

This clonotype is labeled medium-sized based on frequency. J is TRBJ2-3 and V is TRBV6-5; TCRdb names TRBD1, which stays unverified in the absence of DNA. Germline CDR1 and CDR2: MNHEY and SVGAGI. This CDR3 region has 18 residues. CDR3 in amino acids: CASSYTPLGTHHTDTQYF.

Measured by frequency, this clonotype is medium-sized. The V and J genes are TRBV6-2 or TRBV6-3 and TRBJ2-3; TCRdb picks TRBD1, but there is no DNA to check that call. The CDR3 has 14 amino acids. CDR1 is MNHEY and CDR2 is SVGEGT in the germline V gene. The CDR3 here is CASSLTGTTNTQYF.

Considering frequency, this clonotype is medium-sized. V is TRBV7-2 and J is TRBJ2-3. There are 13 residues in the CDR3. Germline V gene sequence: CDR1 SGHTA, CDR2 FQGNSA. The CDR3 loop is CASSEDSTDTQYF.

Frequency places this clonotype as medium-sized (0.01 to 0.1%). This chain connects TRBV5-6 to TRBJ2-7; TCRdb lists TRBD1, though no DNA is available to test this call. The CDR3 runs to 13 residues. Germline V gene sequence: CDR1 SGHDT, CDR2 YYEEEE. The CDR3 sequence is CASRGQGTYEQYF.

By frequency, this clonotype is medium-sized. This chain links TRBV6-5 with TRBJ2-5. This CDR3 spans 16 amino acids. Germline loops: CDR1 MNHEY, CDR2 SVGAGI. CDR3 loop: CASSYRGVGVQETQYF.